This T cell receptor beta chain was recovered during a study of T cell responses to AZD1222 COVID-19 vaccine. Findings and caveats of the study: Increased Spike-specific TCR breadth and depth were observed after two AZD1222 doses. Clonal diversity may have been underestimated in mostly white British donors.

Profiled with immunoSEQ multiplex PCR; TCRdb holds only in-frame clones, not every one. The sample yields some 64,000 clones, about four fifths seen once. With respect to this clone: The antigen remains unidentified.

Sample: peripheral blood, taken on day 0 of AZD1222 vaccination. This TCR was sampled from an adult in good health.

DNA for the CDR3: TGTGCCAGCTCGCGGAGAAGCTATGGCTACACCTTC. This translates into CASSRRSYGYTF. This chain links TRBV6-5 with TRBJ1-2; no firm D call. Germline values: CDR1 MNHEY, CDR2 SVGAGI. Trimming removed 8 bases at V and 4 bases at J, with 11 bases between. The CDR3 length is 12 residues.